This TCR beta chain came from a study of blood T cell repertoires in COVID-19. Study-level background: Both acute and convalescent COVID-19 samples were obtained from the United States, Italy and Spain.

Authors' data handling: Researchers report that nucleated cell counts were estimated from reference gene primer amplification. Data came from immunoSEQ multiplex PCR; TCRdb stores just in-frame clones and leaves some out. V and J calls and clone size are as listed in that table; D and trimming were resolved from the DNA. The sample lists tens of thousands of clones, nearly 90% occurring once. Germline CDR1 reads SGDLS; CDR2 reads YYNGEE. V was clipped by 4 bases and J by 4 bases; unmatched bases: 5. There are 14 residues in the CDR3. Sequenced material: peripheral blood. V usage is TRBV9 and J usage is TRBJ1-1, with 9 positions matching TRBD1. The receptor was isolated from a middle-aged man with active COVID-19. CDR3 DNA: TGTGCCAGCAGCACAGGGGGCGCGGGCACTGAAGCTTTCTTT. Translation: CASSTGGAGTEAFF.